Shown below are 7 T cell receptor beta chains from a single sample sequenced in a study of T cell repertoires in cytomegalovirus infection. TCRdb independently ran MiXCR on the reads; one entry per CDR3 protein. The sample contains fewer than 200,000 distinct CDR3 sequences, less than 25% of which appear only once. The antigens for these receptors are not known. The input for sequencing was CD8+ T cells from cultured PBMCs, taken from culture after CMV antigen stimulation. Source of these receptors: a human donor in good health (CMV status not recorded). Some clones in this sample may be carry-over from other donors' samples.

This chain joins TRBV6-1 and TRBJ2-4; unclear D gene. The CDR3 runs to 15 residues. Germline lookup yields CDR1 MNHNS and CDR2 SASEGT. Trimming removed 7 bases from V and 6 bases from J, with 19 bases in between. The CDR3 nucleotides are TGTGCCAGCACAAAAGACCCTAACGCTTTAAACATTCAGTACTTC. Residues: CASTKDPNALNIQYF.

The chain is built from TRBV6-6 and TRBJ2-5; a possible D gene is TRBD1 (6 bases). Germline V CDR1 and CDR2: MNHNY, SVGAGI (reference sequence). The CDR3 sequence is 14 residues long. V was shortened by 4 bases and J by 2 bases, with 11 bases between the two germline ends. The CDR3 DNA reads as TGTGCCAGCAGTTTGACAGGTTCTCAAGAGACCCAGTACTTC. This codes for CASSLTGSQETQYF.

This clonotype was found a few times. The chain joins TRBV4-3 to TRBJ1-4; the D is unclear. This CDR3 comprises 17 residues. V was shortened by 3 bases and J by 8 bases, with 22 bases between the two germline ends. Germline V gene sequence: CDR1 LGHNA, CDR2 YSLEER. CDR3 DNA sequence: TGCGCCAGCAGCCAGGGTTTTACACGGCAGGATCAGGAAAAACTGTTTTTT. Translation gives CASSQGFTRQDQEKLFF.

This clonotype turned up a few times. V usage is TRBV27 and J usage is TRBJ1-1; 9 bases align to TRBD1. The CDR3 length is 16 residues. V dropped 6 bases and J dropped 3; count of bases not matched to a gene: 11. Germline V lookup: CDR1 MNHEY, CDR2 SMNVEV (reference sequence). The CDR3 region is CASRPRTGDYYTEAFF. The CDR3 DNA reads TGTGCCAGCAGACCACGGACAGGGGACTATTACACTGAAGCTTTCTTT.

CDR3 nucleotide sequence: TGTGCCAGCAACCTAGGGATCCTTTCCTACGAGCAGTACTTC. Protein: CASNLGILSYEQYF. The chain joins TRBV7-8 to TRBJ2-7; D gene unclear. Between the trimmed V and J ends, which lost 7 bases and 1 base, there was a span of 14 bases. The germline CDR1 and CDR2 sequences are SGHVS and FQNEAQ. CDR3 length equals 14 residues.

V is TRBV7-2 and J is TRBJ1-1; a weak D match, TRBD1 (5 bases). The CDR3 has 14 amino acids. Germline V lookup: CDR1 SGHTA, CDR2 FQGNSA. V lost 1 base, J lost 4 bases, and 10 bases lay in between. The CDR3 region is CASSLGQGLTEAFF. The DNA for the CDR3 is TGTGCCAGCAGCTTAGGGCAGGGACTCACTGAAGCTTTCTTT.

This clonotype was counted between two and nine times. This CDR3 is CASSLGFRLAGGPDTQYF. The CDR3 region has the DNA TGTGCCAGCAGCTTAGGGTTCAGACTAGCGGGGGGGCCAGATACGCAGTATTTT. The chain recombines TRBV7-2 with TRBJ2-3; 14 bases are a match to TRBD2. CDR3 length equals 18 residues. V was clipped by 1 base and J by 4 bases; unmatched bases: 7. Per germline, CDR1 SGHTA and CDR2 FQGNSA.